A selection of T cell receptor beta chains follows, all from one sample in a study of neurological immune-mediated disorders. TCRdb reanalysed the 5' RACE reads using MiXCR and keeps one entry per CDR3 protein. The sample includes over 25,000 distinct CDR3 sequences, roughly 12% of them seen just once. Sequencing input: PBMCs. These receptors were collected from a man in his fifties or sixties in good health. The CDR3 runs from the conserved cysteine through the conserved F or W. D genes are given only for firm matches. Clone size is not always given. Where it is, it says once, few, many or a class for expanded clones.

>many|TRBJ2-2|TRBV7-9|-
CASSGTLLNTGELFF
TGTGCCAGCAGCGGGACTCTCCTGAACACCGGGGAGCTGTTTTTT
>many|TRBJ2-5|TRBV7-8|TRBD1
CASSLYTGVFQTQYF
TGTGCCAGCAGCTTATACACAGGGGTGTTCCAGACCCAGTACTTC
>many|TRBJ2-5|TRBV7-9|-
CASSLTPPWGTQETQYF
TGTGCCAGCAGCTTAACTCCCCCGTGGGGCACGCAAGAGACCCAGTACTTC
>many|TRBJ1-6|TRBV28|TRBD1
CASSPMTGRNSPLHF
TGTGCCAGCAGCCCTATGACAGGGCGGAATTCACCCCTCCACTTT
>many|TRBJ1-5|TRBV28|-
CASSFPGAQPQHF
TGTGCCAGCAGTTTCCCAGGGGCTCAGCCCCAGCATTTT
>many|TRBJ1-1|TRBV7-7|-
CASSPLGSGGTEAFF
TGTGCTAGCAGCCCTCTCGGATCGGGGGGCACTGAAGCTTTCTTT
>many|TRBJ2-7|TRBV5-6|-
CASSLRGADNEQYF
TGTGCCAGCAGCTTGCGGGGGGCTGATAACGAGCAGTACTTC
>many|TRBJ2-3|TRBV12-3/TRBV12-4|-
CASNRGGTDTQYF
TGTGCCAGCAATAGGGGAGGAACAGATACGCAGTATTTT
>many|TRBJ2-1|TRBV27|TRBD2
CASSSIAGGPSLYNEQFF
TGTGCCAGCAGTTCTATAGCGGGGGGGCCTTCGCTCTACAATGAGCAGTTCTTC
>many|TRBJ1-6|TRBV28|-
CASSLFGVGDSPLHF
TGTGCCAGCAGTTTATTTGGGGTCGGGGATTCACCCCTCCACTTT
>many|TRBJ2-7|TRBV7-9|TRBD1
CASSSPRDSYYEQYF
TGTGCCAGCAGCTCCCCTAGGGACAGCTACTACGAGCAGTACTTC
>-|TRBJ2-7|TRBV18|TRBD1
CASRAGTGNEQYF
TGTGCCAGCCGAGCCGGGACAGGGAACGAGCAGTACTTC
>many|TRBJ1-5|TRBV12-3/TRBV12-4|-
CASSSQVQQPQHF
TGTGCCAGCAGTTCCCAAGTCCAGCAGCCCCAGCATTTT
>many|TRBJ1-4|TRBV6-5|TRBD1
CASRDRANEKLFF
TGTGCCAGCAGAGACAGGGCTAATGAAAAACTGTTTTTT
>many|TRBJ1-5|TRBV28|-
CASRSTTAQPQHF
TGTGCCAGCAGATCAACTACTGCTCAGCCCCAGCATTTT